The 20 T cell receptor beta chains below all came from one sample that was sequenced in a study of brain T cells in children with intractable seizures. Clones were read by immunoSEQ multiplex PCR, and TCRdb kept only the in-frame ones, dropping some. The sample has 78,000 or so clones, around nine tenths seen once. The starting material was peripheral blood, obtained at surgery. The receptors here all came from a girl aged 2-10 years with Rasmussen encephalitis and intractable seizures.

The CDR3 DNA reads as TGTGCCAGCAGCTTAGTCCCGGATAGCGCTCCGTATGGCTACACCTTC. It codes for CASSLVPDSAPYGYTF. The chain carries TRBV7-8 and TRBJ1-2; no definite D call. This CDR3 has 16 amino acids. Trimming cost V 1 base and J 5 bases, with 17 bases left between them. Germline CDR1 and CDR2: SGHVS and FQNEAQ.

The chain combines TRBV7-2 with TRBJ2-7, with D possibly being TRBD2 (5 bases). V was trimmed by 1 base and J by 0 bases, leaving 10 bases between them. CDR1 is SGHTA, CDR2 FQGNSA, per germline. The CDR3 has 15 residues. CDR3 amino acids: CASSLVALSSYEQYF. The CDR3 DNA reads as TGTGCCAGCAGCTTAGTAGCGCTGAGCTCCTACGAGCAGTACTTC. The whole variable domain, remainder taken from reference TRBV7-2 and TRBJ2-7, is GAGVSQSPSNKVTEKGKDVELRCDPISGHTALYWYRQSLGQGLEFLIYFQGNSAPDKSGLPSDRFSAERTGGSVSTLTIQRTQQEDSAVYLCASSLVALSSYEQYFGPGTRLTVT.

The CDR3 DNA reads as TGTGCCTGGAGTCCCGATAGCAATCAGCCCCAGCATTTT. It is translated as CAWSPDSNQPQHF. The rearrangement links TRBV30 to TRBJ1-5; D unclear. The V gene lost 2 bases and the J gene lost 0 bases, with 5 bases spanning the gap. The V gene's germline CDR1 is GTSNPN and CDR2 SVGIG (reference sequence). The CDR3 length is 13 residues.

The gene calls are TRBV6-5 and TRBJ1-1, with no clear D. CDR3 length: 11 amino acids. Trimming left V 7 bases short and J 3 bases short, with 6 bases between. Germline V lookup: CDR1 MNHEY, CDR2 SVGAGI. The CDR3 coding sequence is TGTGCCAGCAACAGAGACACTGAAGCTTTCTTT. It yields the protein CASNRDTEAFF.

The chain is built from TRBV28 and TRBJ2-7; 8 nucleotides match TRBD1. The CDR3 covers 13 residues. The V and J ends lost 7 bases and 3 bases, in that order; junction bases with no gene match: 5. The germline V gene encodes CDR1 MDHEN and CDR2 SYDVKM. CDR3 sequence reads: CASNRGIFYEQYF. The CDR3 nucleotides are TGTGCCAGCAACAGGGGGATTTTCTACGAGCAGTACTTC.

The CDR3 region is CASNGGGSTDTQYF. The CDR3 nucleotides read TGTGCCAGCAATGGAGGCGGGAGTACAGATACGCAGTATTTT. The V gene is TRBV6-5, the J gene TRBJ2-3; 7 bases are a match to TRBD2. There are 14 residues in the CDR3. Unmatched junction bases numbered 7, after V lost 7 bases and J lost 3 bases. Germline V gives CDR1 MNHEY, CDR2 SVGAGI.

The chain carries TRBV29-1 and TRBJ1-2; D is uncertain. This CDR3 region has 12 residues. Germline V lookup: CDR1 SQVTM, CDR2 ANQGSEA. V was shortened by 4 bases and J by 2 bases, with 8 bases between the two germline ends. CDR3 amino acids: CSVGGPNYGYTF. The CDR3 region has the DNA TGCAGCGTTGGTGGGCCAAACTATGGCTACACCTTC. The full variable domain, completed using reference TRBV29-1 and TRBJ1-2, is SAVISQKPSRDICQRGTSLTIQCQVDSQVTMMFWYRQQPGQSLTLIATANQGSEATYESGFVIDKFPISRPNLTFSTLTVSNMSPEDSSIYLCSVGGPNYGYTFGSGTRLTVV.

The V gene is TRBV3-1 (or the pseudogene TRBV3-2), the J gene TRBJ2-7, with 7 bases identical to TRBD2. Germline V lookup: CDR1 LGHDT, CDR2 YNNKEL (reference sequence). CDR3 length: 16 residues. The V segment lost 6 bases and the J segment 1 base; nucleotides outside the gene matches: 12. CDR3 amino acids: CASSPNPTGRSYEQYF. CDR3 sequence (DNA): TGTGCCAGCAGTCCAAACCCGACCGGGAGGTCCTACGAGCAGTACTTC.

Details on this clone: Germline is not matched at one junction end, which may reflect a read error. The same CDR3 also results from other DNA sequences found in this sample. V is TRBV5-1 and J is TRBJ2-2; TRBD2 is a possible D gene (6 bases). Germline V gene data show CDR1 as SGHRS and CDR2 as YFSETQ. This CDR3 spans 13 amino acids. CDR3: CASSLAVSRELFF. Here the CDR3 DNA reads TGCGCCAGCAGCTTGGCCGTAAGCCGGGAGTTGTTTTTT.

The CDR3 is CASRAVGTEAFF. In nucleotides, the CDR3 is TGTGCCAGCAGGGCCGTAGGGACTGAAGCTTTCTTT. The chain carries TRBV28 and TRBJ1-1; D not resolved. V was pared by 6 bases and J by 5 bases, with 10 bases between. In germline, CDR1 is MDHEN, CDR2 SYDVKM. The CDR3 is 12 residues long.

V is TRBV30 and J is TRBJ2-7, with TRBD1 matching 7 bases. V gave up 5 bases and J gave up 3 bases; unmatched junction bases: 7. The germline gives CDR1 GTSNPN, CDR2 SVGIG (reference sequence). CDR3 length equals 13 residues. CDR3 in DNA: TGTGCCTGGGCCCCGGACAGGCACTACGAGCAGTACTTC. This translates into CAWAPDRHYEQYF.

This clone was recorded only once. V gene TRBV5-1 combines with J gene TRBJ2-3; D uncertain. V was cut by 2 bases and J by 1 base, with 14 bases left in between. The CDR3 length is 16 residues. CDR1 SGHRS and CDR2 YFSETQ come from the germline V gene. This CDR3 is CASSFAGSSGTDTQYF. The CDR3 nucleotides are TGCGCCAGCAGCTTTGCCGGGTCATCAGGCACAGATACGCAGTATTTT. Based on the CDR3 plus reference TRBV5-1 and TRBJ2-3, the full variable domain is KAGVTQTPRYLIKTRGQQVTLSCSPISGHRSVSWYQQTPGQGLQFLFEYFSETQRNKGNFPGRFSGRQFSNSRSEMNVSTLELGDSALYLCASSFAGSSGTDTQYFGPGTRLTVL.

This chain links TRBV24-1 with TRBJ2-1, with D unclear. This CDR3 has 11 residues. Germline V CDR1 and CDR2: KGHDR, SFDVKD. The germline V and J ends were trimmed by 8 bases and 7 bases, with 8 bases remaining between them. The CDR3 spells CATTYGNEQFF. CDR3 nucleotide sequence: TGTGCCACCACTTACGGTAATGAGCAGTTCTTC.

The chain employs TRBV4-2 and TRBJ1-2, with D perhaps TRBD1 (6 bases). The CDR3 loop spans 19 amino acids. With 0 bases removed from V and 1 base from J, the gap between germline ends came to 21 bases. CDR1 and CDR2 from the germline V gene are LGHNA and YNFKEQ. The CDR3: CASSQDLGQGRGINYGYTF. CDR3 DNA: TGTGCCAGCAGCCAAGATCTCGGGCAGGGGAGGGGGATTAACTATGGCTACACCTTC.

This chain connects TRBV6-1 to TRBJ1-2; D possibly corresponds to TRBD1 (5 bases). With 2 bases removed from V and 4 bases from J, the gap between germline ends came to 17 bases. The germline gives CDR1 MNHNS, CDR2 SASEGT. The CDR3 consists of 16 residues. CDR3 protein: CASSERKTGRGYGYTF. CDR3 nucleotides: TGTGCCAGCAGTGAACGTAAAACGGGTAGGGGCTATGGCTACACCTTC.

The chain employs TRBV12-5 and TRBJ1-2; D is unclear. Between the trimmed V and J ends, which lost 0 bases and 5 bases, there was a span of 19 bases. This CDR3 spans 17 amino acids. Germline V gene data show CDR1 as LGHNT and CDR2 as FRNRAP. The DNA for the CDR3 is TGTGCTAGTGGTTTGGTAATAAACCGGGCCGGACCTTATGGCTACACCTTC. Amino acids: CASGLVINRAGPYGYTF.

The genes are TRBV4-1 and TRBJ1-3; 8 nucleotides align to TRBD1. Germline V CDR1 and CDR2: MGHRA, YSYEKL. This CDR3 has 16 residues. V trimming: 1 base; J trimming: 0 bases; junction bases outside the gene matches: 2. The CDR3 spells CASSQGTGSSGNTIYF. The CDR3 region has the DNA TGCGCCAGCAGCCAAGGGACAGGGTCCTCTGGAAACACCATATATTTT.

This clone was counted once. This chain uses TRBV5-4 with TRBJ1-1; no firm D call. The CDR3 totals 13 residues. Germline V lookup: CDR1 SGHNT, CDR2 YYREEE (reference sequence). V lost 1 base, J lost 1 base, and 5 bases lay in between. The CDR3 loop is CASSLKANTEAFF. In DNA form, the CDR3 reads TGTGCCAGCAGCTTGAAGGCGAACACTGAAGCTTTCTTT.

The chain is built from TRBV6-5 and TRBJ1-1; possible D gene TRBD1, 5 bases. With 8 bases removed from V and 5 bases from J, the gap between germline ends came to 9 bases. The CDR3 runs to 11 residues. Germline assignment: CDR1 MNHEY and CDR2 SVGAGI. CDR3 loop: CASWRGTEAFF. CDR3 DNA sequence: TGTGCCAGCTGGCGGGGGACTGAAGCTTTCTTT.

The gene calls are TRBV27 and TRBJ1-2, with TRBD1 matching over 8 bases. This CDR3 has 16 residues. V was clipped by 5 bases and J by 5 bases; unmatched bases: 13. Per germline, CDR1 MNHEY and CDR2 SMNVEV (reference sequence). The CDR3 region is CASSKNGGRGLYGYTF. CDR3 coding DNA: TGTGCCAGCAGTAAAAACGGGGGCAGGGGGCTGTATGGCTACACCTTC.